This TCR beta chain is drawn from a study of OX40 agonist ivuxolimab in advanced cancers. About the research overall: At 75% to 90% male, the cohort had a mean age of approximately 60 years, ranging from about 23 to 79. Partial responses occurred in Three dose-escalation patients, one with hepatocellular carcinoma and two with cutaneous melanoma. Study-level findings and limits: There were, on average, more expanded clones in CD8+ T cells than in CD4+.

The length of the CDR3 is 14 residues. The V end was cut by 0 bases, the J end by 5 bases, with 7 bases between. Germline CDR1 reads MNHEY; CDR2 reads SVGAGI. Drawing of blood for sampling happened at baseline, at cycle 4 day 1, and at cycle 7 day 1. Libraries were prepared by immunoSEQ multiplex PCR; TCRdb keeps only in-frame clonotypes and omits some of them. In the table there are 70,000 to 90,000 clones, around 82% of which are singletons. Regarding this clone: Antigen unknown.

This sequence joins TRBV6-5 and TRBJ2-2; tentative D call: TRBD1 (5 bases). This sequence originates from an adult with an advanced solid tumor such as melanoma, head and neck, liver or kidney cancer. This sample comprised CD4+ or CD8+ T cells sorted from blood, obtained in a trial of the OX40 agonist ivuxolimab. CDR3 sequence: CASSYSSGTGELFF. DNA of the CDR3: TGTGCCAGCAGTTACTCGTCAGGGACCGGGGAGCTGTTTTTT.